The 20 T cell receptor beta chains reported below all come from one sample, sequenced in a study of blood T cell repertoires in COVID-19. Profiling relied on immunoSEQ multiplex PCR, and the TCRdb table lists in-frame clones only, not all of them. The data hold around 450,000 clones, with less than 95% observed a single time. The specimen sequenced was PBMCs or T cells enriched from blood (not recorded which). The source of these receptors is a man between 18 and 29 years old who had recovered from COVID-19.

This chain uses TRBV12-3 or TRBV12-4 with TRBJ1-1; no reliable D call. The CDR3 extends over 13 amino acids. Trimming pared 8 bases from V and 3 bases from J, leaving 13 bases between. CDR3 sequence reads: CASSVWSDTEAFF. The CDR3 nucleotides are TGTGCCAGCTCGGTTTGGTCGGACACTGAAGCTTTCTTT.

The CDR3 DNA reads TGTGCCAGCAGGGGACAGGGGGCTGACTATGGCTACACCTTC. Translation: CASRGQGADYGYTF. This sequence joins TRBV25-1 and TRBJ1-2; 12 nucleotides align to TRBD1. Trimming removed 6 bases from V and 3 bases from J; junction bases left unmatched: 2. Per germline, CDR1 MGHDK and CDR2 SYGVNS. CDR3 size: 14 residues.

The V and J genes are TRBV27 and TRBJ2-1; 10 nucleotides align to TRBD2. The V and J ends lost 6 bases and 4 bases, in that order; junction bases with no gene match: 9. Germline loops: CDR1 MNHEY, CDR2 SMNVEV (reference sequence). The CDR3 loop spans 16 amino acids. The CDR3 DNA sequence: TGTGCCAGCAGGTCCCCTCTAGCGGGAGAGTACAATGAGCAGTTCTTC. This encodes CASRSPLAGEYNEQFF.

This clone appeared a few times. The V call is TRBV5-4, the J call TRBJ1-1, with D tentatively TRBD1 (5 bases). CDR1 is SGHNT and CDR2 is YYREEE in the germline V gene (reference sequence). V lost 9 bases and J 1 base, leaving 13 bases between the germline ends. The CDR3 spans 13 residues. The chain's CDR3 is CAIGWGWNTEAFF. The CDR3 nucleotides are TGTGCCATCGGGTGGGGCTGGAACACTGAAGCTTTCTTT.

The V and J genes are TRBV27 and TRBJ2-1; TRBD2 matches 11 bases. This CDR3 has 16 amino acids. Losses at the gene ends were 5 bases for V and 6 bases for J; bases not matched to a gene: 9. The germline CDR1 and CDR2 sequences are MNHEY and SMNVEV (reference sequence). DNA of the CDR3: TGTGCCAGCAGTGTCGGGACTAGCGGCACCTTCAATGAGCAGTTCTTC. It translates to CASSVGTSGTFNEQFF.

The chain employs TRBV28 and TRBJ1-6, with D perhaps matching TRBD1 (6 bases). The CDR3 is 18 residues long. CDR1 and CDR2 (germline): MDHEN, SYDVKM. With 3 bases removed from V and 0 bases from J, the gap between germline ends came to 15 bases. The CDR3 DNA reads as TGTGCCAGCAGTTTCCTCCAGGGGAAGAGCTCCTATAATTCACCCCTCCACTTT. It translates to CASSFLQGKSSYNSPLHF.

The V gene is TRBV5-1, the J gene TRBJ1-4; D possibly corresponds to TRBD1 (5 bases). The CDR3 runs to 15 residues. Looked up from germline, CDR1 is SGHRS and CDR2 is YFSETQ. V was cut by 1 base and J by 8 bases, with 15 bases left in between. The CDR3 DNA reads TGCGCCAGCAGCTTGTCCCAGGGAGCGGGCGAAAAACTGTTTTTT. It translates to CASSLSQGAGEKLFF.

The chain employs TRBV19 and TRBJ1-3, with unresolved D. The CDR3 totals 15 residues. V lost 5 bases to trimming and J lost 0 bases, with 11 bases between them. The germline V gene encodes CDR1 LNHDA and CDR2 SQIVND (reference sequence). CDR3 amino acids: CASSAPYRSGNTIYF. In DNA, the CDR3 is TGTGCCAGTAGTGCGCCGTATCGCTCTGGAAACACCATATATTTT. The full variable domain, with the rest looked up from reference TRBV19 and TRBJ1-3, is DGGITQSPKYLFRKEGQNVTLSCEQNLNHDAMYWYRQDPGQGLRLIYYSQIVNDFQKGDIAEGYSVSREKKESFPLTVTSAQKNPTAFYLCASSAPYRSGNTIYFGEGSWLTVV.

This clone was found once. In DNA form, the CDR3 reads TGTGCCAGCAGCCAAGAAAGGGGGTCGGACGGCTACACCTTC. It encodes CASSQERGSDGYTF. The gene calls are TRBV3-1 (or the pseudogene TRBV3-2) and TRBJ1-2, with a tentative D call TRBD1 (6 bases). V lost 0 bases and J lost 8, with 13 bases in between. CDR1 is LGHDT, CDR2 YNNKEL, per germline (reference sequence). The CDR3 extends over 14 amino acids.

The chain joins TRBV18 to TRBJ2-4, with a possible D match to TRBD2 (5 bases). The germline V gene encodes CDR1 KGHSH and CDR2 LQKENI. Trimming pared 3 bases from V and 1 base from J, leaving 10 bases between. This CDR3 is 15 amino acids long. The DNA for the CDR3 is TGTGCCAGCTCACCCGGGGAAACGGCCAAAAACATTCAGTACTTC. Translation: CASSPGETAKNIQYF.

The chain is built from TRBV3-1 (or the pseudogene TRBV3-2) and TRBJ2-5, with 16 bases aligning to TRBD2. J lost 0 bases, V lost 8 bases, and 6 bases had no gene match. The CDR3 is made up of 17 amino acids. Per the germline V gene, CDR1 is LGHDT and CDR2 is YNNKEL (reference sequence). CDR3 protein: CASARGLAGGYQETQYF. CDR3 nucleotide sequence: TGTGCCAGCGCCCGGGGACTAGCGGGGGGGTACCAAGAGACCCAGTACTTC.

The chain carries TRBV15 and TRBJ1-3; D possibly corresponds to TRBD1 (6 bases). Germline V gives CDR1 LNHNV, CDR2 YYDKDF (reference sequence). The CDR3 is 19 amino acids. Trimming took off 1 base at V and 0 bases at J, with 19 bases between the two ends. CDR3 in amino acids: CATSRVLGAGWSSGNTIYF. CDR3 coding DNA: TGTGCCACCAGCAGAGTGTTGGGGGCAGGGTGGAGCTCTGGAAACACCATATATTTT.

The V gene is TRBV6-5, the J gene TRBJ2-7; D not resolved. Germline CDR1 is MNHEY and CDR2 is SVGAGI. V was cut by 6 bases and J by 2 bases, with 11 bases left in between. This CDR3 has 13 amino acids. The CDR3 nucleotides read TGTGCCAGCAGCCGTAGACTTACCTACGAGCAGTACTTC. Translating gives CASSRRLTYEQYF.

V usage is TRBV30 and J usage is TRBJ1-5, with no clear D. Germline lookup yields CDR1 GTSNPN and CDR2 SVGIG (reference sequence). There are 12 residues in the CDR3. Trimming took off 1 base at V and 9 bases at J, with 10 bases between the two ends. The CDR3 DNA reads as TGTGCCTGGAGTGCCATACGGGGGCCCCAGCATTTT. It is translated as CAWSAIRGPQHF.

The CDR3 bases are TGTGCCATCAGTGAAGAAGGGGGTCAGCCCCAGCATTTT. The encoded protein is CAISEEGGQPQHF. The J gene is TRBJ1-5, the V gene TRBV10-3, with a weak D call TRBD1 (6 bases). Germline V gives CDR1 ENHRY, CDR2 SYGVKD. CDR3 size: 13 residues. V lost 3 bases and J 6 bases, leaving 9 bases between the germline ends.

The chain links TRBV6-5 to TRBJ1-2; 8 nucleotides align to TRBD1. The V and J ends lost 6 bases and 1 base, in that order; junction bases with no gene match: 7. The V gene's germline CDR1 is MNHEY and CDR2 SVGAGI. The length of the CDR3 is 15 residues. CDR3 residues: CASRQTGAINYGYTF. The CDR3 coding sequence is TGTGCCAGCAGACAGACAGGGGCCATTAACTATGGCTACACCTTC.

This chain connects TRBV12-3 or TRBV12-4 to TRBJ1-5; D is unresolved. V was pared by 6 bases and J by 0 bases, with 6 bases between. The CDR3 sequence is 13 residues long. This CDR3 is CASRPYSNQPQHF. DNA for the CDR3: TGTGCCAGCAGGCCCTATAGCAATCAGCCCCAGCATTTT.

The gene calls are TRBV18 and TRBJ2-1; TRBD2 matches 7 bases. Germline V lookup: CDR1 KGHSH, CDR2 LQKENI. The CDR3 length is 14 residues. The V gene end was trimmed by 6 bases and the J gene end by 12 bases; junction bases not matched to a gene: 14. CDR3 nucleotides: TGTGCCAGCTCGCCGGGACTTAAGACTAGCCGGCAGTTCTTC. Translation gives CASSPGLKTSRQFF.

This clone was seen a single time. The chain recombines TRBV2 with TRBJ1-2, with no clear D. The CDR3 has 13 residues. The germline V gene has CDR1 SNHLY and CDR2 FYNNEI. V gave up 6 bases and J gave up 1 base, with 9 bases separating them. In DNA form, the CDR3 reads TGTGCCAGCAGATTCCGGGGTAACTATGGCTACACCTTC. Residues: CASRFRGNYGYTF. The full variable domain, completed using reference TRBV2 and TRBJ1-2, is EPEVTQTPSHQVTQMGQEVILRCVPISNHLYFYWYRQILGQKVEFLVSFYNNEISEKSEIFDDQFSVERPDGSNFTLKIRSTKLEDSAMYFCASRFRGNYGYTFGSGTRLTVV.

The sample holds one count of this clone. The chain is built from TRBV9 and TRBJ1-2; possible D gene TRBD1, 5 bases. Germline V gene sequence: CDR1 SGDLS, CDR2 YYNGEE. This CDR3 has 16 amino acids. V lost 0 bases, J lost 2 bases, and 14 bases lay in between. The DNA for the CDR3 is TGTGCCAGCAGCGTAGCTTCGGCAGGGCCGAACTATGGCTACACCTTC. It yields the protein CASSVASAGPNYGYTF.